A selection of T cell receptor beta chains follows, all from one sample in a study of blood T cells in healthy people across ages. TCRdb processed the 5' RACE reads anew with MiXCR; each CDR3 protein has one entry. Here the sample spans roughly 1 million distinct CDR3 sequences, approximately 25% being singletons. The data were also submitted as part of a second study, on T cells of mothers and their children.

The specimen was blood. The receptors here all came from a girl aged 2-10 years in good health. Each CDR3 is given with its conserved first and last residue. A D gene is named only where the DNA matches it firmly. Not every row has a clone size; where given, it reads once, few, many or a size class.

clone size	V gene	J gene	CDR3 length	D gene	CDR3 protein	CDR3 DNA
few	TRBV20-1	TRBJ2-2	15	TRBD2	CSARDPGGNTGELFF	TGCAGTGCTAGAGATCCGGGAGGGAACACCGGGGAGCTGTTTTTT
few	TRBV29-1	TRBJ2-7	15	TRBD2	CSVGGGVGEFYEQYF	TGCAGCGTTGGTGGGGGGGTTGGAGAATTCTACGAGCAGTACTTC
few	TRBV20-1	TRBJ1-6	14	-	CSAASGTQARPLHF	TGCAGTGCTGCCTCCGGGACACAAGCACGACCCCTCCACTTT
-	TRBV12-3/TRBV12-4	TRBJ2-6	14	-	CASTIAPGANVLTF	TGTGCCAGCACCATCGCACCTGGGGCCAACGTCCTGACTTTC
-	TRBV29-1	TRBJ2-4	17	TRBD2	CSVRPRLAEEGKNIQYF	TGCAGCGTGCGGCCGAGACTAGCGGAAGAGGGCAAAAACATTCAGTACTTC
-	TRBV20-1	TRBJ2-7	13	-	CSARKPIDYEQYF	TGCAGTGCTAGAAAGCCGATAGACTACGAGCAGTACTTC
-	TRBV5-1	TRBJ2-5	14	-	CASSKRDPRETQYF	TGCGCCAGCAGCAAAAGGGACCCACGAGAGACCCAGTACTTC
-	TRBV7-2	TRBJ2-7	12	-	CASSDSHYEQYF	TGTGCCAGCAGCGACAGCCACTACGAGCAGTACTTC
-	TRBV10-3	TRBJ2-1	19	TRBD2	CAISDEWLAGTPSYNEQFF	TGTGCCATCAGTGACGAATGGCTAGCGGGAACGCCCTCCTACAATGAGCAGTTCTTC
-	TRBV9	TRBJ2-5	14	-	CASSVGQPQETQYF	TGTGCCAGCAGCGTAGGACAGCCCCAAGAGACCCAGTACTTC
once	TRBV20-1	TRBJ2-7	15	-	CSASEPRGNPYEQYF	TGCAGTGCTAGTGAGCCCAGGGGAAACCCCTACGAGCAGTACTTC
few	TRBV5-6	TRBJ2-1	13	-	CASSSVATSEQFF	TGTGCCAGCAGCTCAGTGGCAACTAGTGAGCAGTTCTTC
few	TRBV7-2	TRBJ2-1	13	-	CASSPVVIGLQFF	TGTGCCAGCAGCCCAGTCGTCATAGGGCTGCAGTTCTTC
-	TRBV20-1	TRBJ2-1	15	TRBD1	CSARDPGQGISEQFF	TGCAGTGCTAGAGATCCGGGACAGGGAATCAGTGAGCAGTTCTTC
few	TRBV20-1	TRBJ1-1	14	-	CSARGVHGGTEAFF	TGCAGTGCTAGAGGAGTCCACGGCGGCACTGAAGCTTTCTTT
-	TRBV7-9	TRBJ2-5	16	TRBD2	CASSLRGREYQETQYF	TGTGCCAGCAGCTTGAGAGGGCGGGAGTACCAAGAGACCCAGTACTTC
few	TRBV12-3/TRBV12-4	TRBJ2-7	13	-	CASTSDLTYEQYF	TGTGCCAGCACGTCAGATCTAACCTACGAGCAGTACTTC
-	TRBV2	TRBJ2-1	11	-	CASSERNEQFF	TGTGCCAGCAGTGAAAGAAATGAGCAGTTCTTC
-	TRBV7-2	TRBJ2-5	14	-	CASSPKGDGETQYF	TGTGCCAGCAGCCCCAAAGGGGACGGAGAGACCCAGTACTTC
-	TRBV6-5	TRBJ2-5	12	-	CASSLNAETQYF	TGTGCCAGCAGCCTCAACGCAGAGACCCAGTACTTC
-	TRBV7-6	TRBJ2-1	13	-	CASSLAAGHEQFF	TGTGCCAGCAGCTTAGCGGCGGGGCATGAGCAGTTCTTC
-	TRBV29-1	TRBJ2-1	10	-	CSARANEQFF	TGCAGCGCCCGAGCGAACGAGCAGTTCTTC
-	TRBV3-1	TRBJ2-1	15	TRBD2	CASSLGTSSGNEQFF	TGTGCCAGCAGCCTTGGGACTAGCTCTGGCAATGAGCAGTTCTTC
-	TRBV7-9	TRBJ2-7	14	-	CASSLLEGHYEQYF	TGTGCCAGCAGCTTGTTGGAGGGGCACTACGAGCAGTACTTC
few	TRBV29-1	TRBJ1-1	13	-	CSGQQGSGTEAFF	TGCAGCGGCCAGCAGGGGTCGGGCACTGAAGCTTTCTTT
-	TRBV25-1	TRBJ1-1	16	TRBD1	CASSNLEQGARAEAFF	TGTGCCAGCAGTAACCTGGAACAGGGGGCAAGGGCTGAAGCTTTCTTT
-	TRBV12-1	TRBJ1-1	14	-	CASSSHGPNTEAFF	TGTGCCAGCAGCTCCCACGGGCCGAACACTGAAGCTTTCTTT
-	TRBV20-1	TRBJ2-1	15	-	CSARAWGDAKNEQFF	TGCAGTGCTAGGGCGTGGGGGGACGCGAAGAATGAGCAGTTCTTC
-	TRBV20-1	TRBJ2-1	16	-	CSARWITGSLYNEQFF	TGCAGTGCTAGATGGATAACGGGAAGCTTATACAATGAGCAGTTCTTC
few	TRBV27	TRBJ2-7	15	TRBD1	CASSSPTGGIYEQYF	TGTGCCAGCAGCTCCCCTACAGGGGGGATCTACGAGCAGTACTTC
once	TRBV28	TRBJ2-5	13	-	CASREGMEETQYF	TGTGCCAGCAGAGAGGGGATGGAGGAGACCCAGTACTTC
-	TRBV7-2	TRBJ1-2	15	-	CASSLETGRDYGYTF	TGTGCCAGCAGCTTAGAAACAGGGAGGGACTATGGCTACACCTTC
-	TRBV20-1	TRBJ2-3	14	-	CSAIRGGSTDTQYF	TGCAGTGCTATCCGCGGCGGGAGCACAGATACGCAGTATTTT
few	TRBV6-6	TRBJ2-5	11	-	CASSYLWGYDF	TGTGCCAGCAGTTACCTCTGGGGGTACGACTTC
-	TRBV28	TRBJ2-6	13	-	CASVDGGTNVLTF	TGTGCCAGCGTAGATGGAGGGACCAACGTCCTGACTTTC
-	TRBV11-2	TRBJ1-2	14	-	CASSPPATNYGYTF	TGTGCCAGCAGCCCCCCGGCCACGAACTATGGCTACACCTTC
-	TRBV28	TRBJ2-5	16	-	CASILGGGIVDKTQYF	TGTGCCAGCATACTCGGGGGCGGGATAGTGGATAAGACCCAGTACTTC
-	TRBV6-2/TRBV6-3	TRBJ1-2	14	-	CASSSDTTYYGYTF	TGTGCCAGCAGTTCGGACACAACTTACTATGGCTACACCTTC
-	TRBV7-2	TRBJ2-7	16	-	CASSLATAAIFLEQYF	TGTGCCAGCAGCTTAGCCACAGCAGCTATATTCCTCGAGCAGTACTTC
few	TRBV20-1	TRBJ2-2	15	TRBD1	CSARTRDRDIGELFF	TGCAGTGCTAGAACCCGGGACAGGGATATCGGGGAGCTGTTTTTT
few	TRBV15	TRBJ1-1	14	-	CATSRDRLRQEAFF	TGTGCCACCAGCAGAGATAGACTCAGGCAGGAAGCTTTCTTT
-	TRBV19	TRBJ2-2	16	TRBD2	CASSISTSGVTGELFF	TGTGCCAGTAGTATTTCGACAAGCGGGGTTACCGGGGAGCTGTTTTTT